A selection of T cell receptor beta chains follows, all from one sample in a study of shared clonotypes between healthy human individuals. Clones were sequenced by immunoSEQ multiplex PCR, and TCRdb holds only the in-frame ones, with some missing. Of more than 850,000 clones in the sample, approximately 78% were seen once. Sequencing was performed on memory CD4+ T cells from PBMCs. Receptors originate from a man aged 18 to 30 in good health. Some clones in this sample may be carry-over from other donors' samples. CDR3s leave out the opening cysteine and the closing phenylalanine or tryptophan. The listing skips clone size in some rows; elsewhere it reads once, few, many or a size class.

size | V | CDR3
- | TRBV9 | ASSARTRGDEQF
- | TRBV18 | ASSPGRPISYEQY
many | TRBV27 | ASSPQWGQPQH
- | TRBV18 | ASSPPYRADTQY
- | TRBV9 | ASSAGLAGPPSYNEQF
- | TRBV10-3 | AMGQGNTEAF
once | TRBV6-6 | ASSYGALHNEQF
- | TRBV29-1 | SVETSGRALTSTDTQY
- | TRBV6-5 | ASSHRGTNEKLF
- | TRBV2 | ASTIAGGSNQPQH
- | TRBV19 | ASTPNHHRGISQPQH
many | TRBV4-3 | ASRRAGTDTQY
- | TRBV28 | ASSSLHGGAYNEQF
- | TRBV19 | ASNSGGRGETGELF
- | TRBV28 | ASSPIGAFSNQPQH
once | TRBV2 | ASSEGVTSYEQY
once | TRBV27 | ASSPPGEEGAKDEQY
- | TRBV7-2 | ASSLDGTGDSGYT
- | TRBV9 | ASSVAASGSGANVLT
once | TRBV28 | ASSLWGAGLGSPLH
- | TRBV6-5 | AIESPSSGTQY
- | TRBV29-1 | SVVPGTNSGNTIY
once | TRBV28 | ASSLVGLAGNLEQY
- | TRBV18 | ASSPAVANTGEQY
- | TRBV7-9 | ASSFPGQPQH
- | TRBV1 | TSSRGCAQSRANVLT
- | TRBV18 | ASSPNAQETQY
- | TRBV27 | ASSLSLTSGSTDTQY
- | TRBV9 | ASSVNSLGEQF
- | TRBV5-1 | ASSVGTAHTDTQY
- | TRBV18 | ASSSISGRPTDTQY
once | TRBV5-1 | ASSTGLAATSYNEQF
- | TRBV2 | AGLGGYSSGANVLT
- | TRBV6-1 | ASTTGPMDDYEQY
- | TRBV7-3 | ASSLGAVQETQY
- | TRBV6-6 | ASSSGRNYEQF
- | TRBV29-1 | SVAYREPSAQQY
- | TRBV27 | ASSLTQGANYGYT
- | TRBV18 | ASSRTGPRLDTQY
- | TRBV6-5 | ASGSSRYETQY
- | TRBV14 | ASSHIGTKRYEQY
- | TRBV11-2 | ASSLGRGPYEQY
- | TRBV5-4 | ASNNQGGTGSFAGYT
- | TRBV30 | AWSVAGLPSGNTIY
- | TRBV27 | ASSSHQTVNTEAF
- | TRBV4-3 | ASSQSTDRMNYEQY
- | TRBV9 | ASTARRGSYGYT
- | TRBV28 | ASRRAENEQY
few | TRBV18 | ASSRGLYEQY
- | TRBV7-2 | ASSLPAYFQRF
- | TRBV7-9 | ASSFWGSLVRDNEQF
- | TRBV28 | ASSPTRASGKGTQY
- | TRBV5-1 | ASSSILAGGTDTQY
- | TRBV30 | AWSGDKEGYT
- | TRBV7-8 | ASSSGQLITTNEKLF
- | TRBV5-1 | ASSLGELHGYT
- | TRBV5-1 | ASSPRAGVANYGYT
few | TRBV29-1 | SVEDLGRFGTNTEAF
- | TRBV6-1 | ASSEGLAYNEQF
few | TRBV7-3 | ASSLRPGAGNTIY